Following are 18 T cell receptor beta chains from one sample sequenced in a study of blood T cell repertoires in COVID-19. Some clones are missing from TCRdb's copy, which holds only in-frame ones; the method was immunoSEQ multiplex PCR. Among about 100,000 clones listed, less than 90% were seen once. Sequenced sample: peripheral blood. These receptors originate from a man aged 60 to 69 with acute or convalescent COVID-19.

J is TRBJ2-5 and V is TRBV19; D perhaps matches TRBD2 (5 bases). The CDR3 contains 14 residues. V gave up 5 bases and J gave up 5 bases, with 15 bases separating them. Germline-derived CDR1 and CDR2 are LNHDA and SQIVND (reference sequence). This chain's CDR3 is CASSLGGLLETQYF. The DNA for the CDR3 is TGTGCCAGTAGTCTGGGCGGGCTTCTGGAGACCCAGTACTTC.

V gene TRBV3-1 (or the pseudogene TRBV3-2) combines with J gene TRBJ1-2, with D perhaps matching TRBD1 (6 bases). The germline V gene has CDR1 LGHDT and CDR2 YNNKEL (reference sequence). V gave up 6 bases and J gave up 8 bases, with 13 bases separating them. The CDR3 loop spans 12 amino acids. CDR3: CASSKGGTGYTF. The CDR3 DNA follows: TGTGCCAGCAGTAAAGGGGGTACGGGCTACACCTTC.

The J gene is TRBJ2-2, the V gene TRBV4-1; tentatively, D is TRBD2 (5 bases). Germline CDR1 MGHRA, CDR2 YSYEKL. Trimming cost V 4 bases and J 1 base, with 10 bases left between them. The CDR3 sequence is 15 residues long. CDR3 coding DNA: TGCGCCAGCAGCCCCCTCCGGGGGAACACCGGGGAGCTGTTTTTT. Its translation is CASSPLRGNTGELFF.

The CDR3 protein is CASSKVRVVSGTEAFF. For the CDR3, the DNA is TGTGCCAGCAGCAAAGTAAGAGTGGTATCGGGCACTGAAGCTTTCTTT. The rearrangement joins TRBV21-1 to TRBJ1-1. TRBV21-1 is a pseudogene. The CDR3 runs to 16 residues.

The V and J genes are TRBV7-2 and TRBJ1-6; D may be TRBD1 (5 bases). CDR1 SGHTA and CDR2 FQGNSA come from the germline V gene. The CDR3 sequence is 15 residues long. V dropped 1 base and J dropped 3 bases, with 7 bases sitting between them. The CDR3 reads CASSLVGGYNSPLHF. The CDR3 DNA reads TGTGCCAGCAGCTTAGTGGGGGGCTATAATTCACCCCTCCACTTT.

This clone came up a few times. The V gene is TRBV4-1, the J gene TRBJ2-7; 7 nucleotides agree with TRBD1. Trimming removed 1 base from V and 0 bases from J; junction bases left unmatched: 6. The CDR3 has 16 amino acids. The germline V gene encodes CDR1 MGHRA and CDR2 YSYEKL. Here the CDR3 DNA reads TGCGCCAGCAGCCAAGCGACAGGGCCCTACTCCTACGAGCAGTACTTC. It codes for CASSQATGPYSYEQYF.

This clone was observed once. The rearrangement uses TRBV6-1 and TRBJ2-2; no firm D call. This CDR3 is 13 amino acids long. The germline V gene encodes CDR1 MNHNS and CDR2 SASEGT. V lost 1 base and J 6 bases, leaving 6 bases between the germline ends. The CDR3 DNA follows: TGTGCCAGCAGTGAAGTTCGGGCCGGGGAGCTGTTTTTT. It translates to CASSEVRAGELFF.

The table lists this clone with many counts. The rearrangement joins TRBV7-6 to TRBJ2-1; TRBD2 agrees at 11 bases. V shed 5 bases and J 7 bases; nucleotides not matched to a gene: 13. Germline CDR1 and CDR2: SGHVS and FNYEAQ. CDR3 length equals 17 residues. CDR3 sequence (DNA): TGTGCCAGCAGCCTACGACTAGCGGGAAACCTTGCGAATGAGCAGTTCTTC. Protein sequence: CASSLRLAGNLANEQFF.

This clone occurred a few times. The CDR3 here is CASCKTGEPYGYTF. For the CDR3, the DNA is TGTGCCAGTTGTAAAACAGGGGAACCCTATGGCTACACCTTC. The rearrangement uses TRBV19 and TRBJ1-2, with 7 bases fitting TRBD1. V gave up 8 bases and J gave up 4 bases; unmatched junction bases: 10. The V gene's germline CDR1 is LNHDA and CDR2 SQIVND (reference sequence). The CDR3 sequence is 14 residues long.

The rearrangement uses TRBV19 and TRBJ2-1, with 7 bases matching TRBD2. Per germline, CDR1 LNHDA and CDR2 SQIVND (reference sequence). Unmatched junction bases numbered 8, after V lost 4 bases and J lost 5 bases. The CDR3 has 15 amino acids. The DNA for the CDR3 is TGTGCCAGTAGTACGTATCTAGCGGACAACAATGAGCAGTTCTTC. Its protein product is CASSTYLADNNEQFF.

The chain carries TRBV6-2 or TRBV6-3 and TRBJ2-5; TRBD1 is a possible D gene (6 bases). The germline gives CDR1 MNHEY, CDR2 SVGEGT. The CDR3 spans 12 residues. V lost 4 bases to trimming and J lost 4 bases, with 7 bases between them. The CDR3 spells CASSLQGETQYF. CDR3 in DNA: TGTGCCAGCAGTTTACAGGGAGAGACCCAGTACTTC.

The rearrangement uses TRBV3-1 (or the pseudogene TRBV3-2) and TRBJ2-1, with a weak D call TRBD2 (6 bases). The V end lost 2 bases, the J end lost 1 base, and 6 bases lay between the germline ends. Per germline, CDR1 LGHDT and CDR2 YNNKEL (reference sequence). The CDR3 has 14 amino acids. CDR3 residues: CASSQLASYNEQFF. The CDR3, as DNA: TGTGCCAGCAGCCAACTAGCGTCCTACAATGAGCAGTTCTTC.

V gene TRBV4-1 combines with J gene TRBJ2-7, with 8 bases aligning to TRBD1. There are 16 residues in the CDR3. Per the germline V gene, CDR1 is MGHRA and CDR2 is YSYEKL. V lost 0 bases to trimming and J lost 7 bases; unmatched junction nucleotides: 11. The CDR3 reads CASSQDWPRRQGEQYF. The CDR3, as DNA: TGCGCCAGCAGCCAAGATTGGCCCCGGAGACAGGGGGAGCAGTACTTC.

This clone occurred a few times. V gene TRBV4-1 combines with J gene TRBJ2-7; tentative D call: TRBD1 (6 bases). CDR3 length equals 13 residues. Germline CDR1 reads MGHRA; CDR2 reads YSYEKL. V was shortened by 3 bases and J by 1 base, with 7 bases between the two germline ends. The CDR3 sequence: CASSHDRSYEQYF. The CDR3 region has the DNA TGCGCCAGCAGCCATGACAGGTCCTACGAGCAGTACTTC.

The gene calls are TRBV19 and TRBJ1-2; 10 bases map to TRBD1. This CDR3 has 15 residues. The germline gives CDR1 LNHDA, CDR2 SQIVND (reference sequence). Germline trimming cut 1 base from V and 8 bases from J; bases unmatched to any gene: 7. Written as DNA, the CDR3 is TGTGCCAGTAGTATAGCCCGGGGGACAGGGGACGGCTACACCTTC. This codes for CASSIARGTGDGYTF.

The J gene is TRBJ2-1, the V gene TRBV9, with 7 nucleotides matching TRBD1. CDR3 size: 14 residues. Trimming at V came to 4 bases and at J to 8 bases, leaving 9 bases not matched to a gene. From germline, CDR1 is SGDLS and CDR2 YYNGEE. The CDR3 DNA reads TGTGCCAGCAGCCGGGTACAGGGGTTCGATGAGCAGTTCTTC. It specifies CASSRVQGFDEQFF.

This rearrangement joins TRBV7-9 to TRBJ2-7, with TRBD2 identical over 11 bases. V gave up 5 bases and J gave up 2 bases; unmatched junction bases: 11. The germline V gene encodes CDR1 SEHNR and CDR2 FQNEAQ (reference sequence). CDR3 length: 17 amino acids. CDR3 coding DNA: TGTGCCAGCAGCCCACCCTTGGGGACTAGCGGTACCTACGAGCAGTACTTC. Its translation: CASSPPLGTSGTYEQYF.

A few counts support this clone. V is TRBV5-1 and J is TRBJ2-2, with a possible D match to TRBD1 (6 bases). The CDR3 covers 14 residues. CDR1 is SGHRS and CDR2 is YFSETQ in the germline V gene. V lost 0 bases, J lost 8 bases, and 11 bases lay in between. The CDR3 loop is CASSLDSGAGELFF. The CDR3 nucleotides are TGCGCCAGCAGCTTGGATTCAGGGGCTGGGGAGCTGTTTTTT.